This note documents a single TCR beta chain sequence. As yet, its antigen is unknown. CDR3 length equals 13 residues. Losses at the gene ends were 3 bases for V and 7 bases for J; bases not matched to a gene: 5. Germline CDR1 is MNHEY and CDR2 is SMNVEV (reference sequence). The sample comes from a study of cytomegalovirus exposure and HLA in healthy donors. Study background: The roughly 130 validation repertoires used the same platform as the 550 to 850 first-cohort repertoires (as reported by a later analysis).

Donors were drawn from the 120-subject validation cohort, separate from the approximately 670-subject first cohort. This table comes from immunoSEQ multiplex PCR, and its TCRdb copy is limited to in-frame clones, with some not included. The data hold 200,000 to 250,000 clones, with about 90% observed a single time. Study results and caveats: Diagnosis of cytomegalovirus status made by the classifier reportedly showed high specificity and sensitivity. TCR clusters originating in the first cohort tended to co-occur in the 120 validation repertoires, according to a later analysis.

Sequenced material: PBMCs. The chain employs TRBV27 and TRBJ2-7; 8 bases are shared with TRBD2. This receptor was taken from a woman between 18 and 30 years old in good health and CMV-seronegative. CDR3 loop: CASSFRGGKEQYF. The CDR3 DNA reads as TGTGCCAGCAGTTTCCGGGGGGGGAAGGAGCAGTACTTC.